The 13 T cell receptor beta chains listed next were all sequenced from one sample in a study of blood T cell repertoires in COVID-19. Method: immunoSEQ multiplex PCR; TCRdb's copy keeps in-frame clones and lacks some. The table shows 95,000 to 120,000 clones, with approximately 81% occurring only once. The source material was peripheral blood. Receptors originate from a human donor in a cohort sampled during active COVID-19.

V is TRBV4-3 and J is TRBJ2-2; tentatively, D is TRBD2 (6 bases). Germline V gene data show CDR1 as LGHNA and CDR2 as YSLEER. Between the trimmed V and J ends, which lost 2 bases and 3 bases, there was a span of 13 bases. The CDR3 spans 16 residues. CDR3 nucleotide sequence: TGCGCCAGCAGCCAACTTGGGGGGTCCTACACCGGGGAGCTGTTTTTT. Translated, it gives CASSQLGGSYTGELFF.

V gene TRBV7-2 combines with J gene TRBJ2-1; TRBD1 matches at 7 bases. CDR1 is SGHTA and CDR2 is FQGNSA in the germline V gene. Unmatched junction bases numbered 10, after V lost 6 bases and J lost 2 bases. CDR3 length: 16 residues. The DNA of the CDR3 is TGTGCCAGCAGATCATCCGGGACAGTCCCCTACAATGAGCAGTTCTTC. Protein: CASRSSGTVPYNEQFF.

The chain recombines TRBV7-8 with TRBJ1-4; weak D call: TRBD1 (6 bases). CDR1 and CDR2 from the germline V gene are SGHVS and FQNEAQ. CDR3 length: 15 residues. V dropped 1 base and J dropped 8 bases, with 14 bases sitting between them. The DNA of the CDR3 is TGTGCCAGCAGCTTAGTGGTCGGGAGGGGGGAAAAACTGTTTTTT. Amino acids: CASSLVVGRGEKLFF. The variable domain in full, with the rest retrieved from reference TRBV7-8 and TRBJ1-4, is GAGVSQSPRYKVAKRGQDVALRCDPISGHVSLFWYQQALGQGPEFLTYFQNEAQLDKSGLPSDRFFAERPEGSVSTLKIQRTQQEDSAVYLCASSLVVGRGEKLFFGSGTQLSVL.

This chain connects TRBV7-2 to TRBJ2-3, with 10 bases that match TRBD2. The J segment lost 3 bases and the V segment lost 0 bases, leaving 9 bases of the junction unmatched. This CDR3 spans 18 amino acids. CDR1 is SGHTA, CDR2 FQGNSA, per germline. In DNA, the CDR3 is TGTGCCAGCAGCTTAGCGCTAGTAGCGGGGGGACAAACAGATACGCAGTATTTT. Its protein product is CASSLALVAGGQTDTQYF.

The chain joins TRBV6-5 to TRBJ2-3; TRBD2 matches at 7 bases. Germline CDR1 is MNHEY and CDR2 is SVGAGI. V was pared by 2 bases and J by 6 bases, with 5 bases of the junction left unmatched. The CDR3 is 14 residues long. The chain's CDR3 is CASSYGGGLDTQYF. CDR3 DNA: TGTGCCAGCAGTTACGGGGGGGGGTTGGATACGCAGTATTTT.

The chain carries TRBV30 and TRBJ1-1, with D maybe TRBD1 (5 bases). With 5 bases removed from V and 5 bases from J, the gap between germline ends came to 12 bases. The CDR3 totals 12 residues. CDR1 GTSNPN and CDR2 SVGIG come from the germline V gene (reference sequence). The CDR3 region is CAWARGFTEAFF. In nucleotides, the CDR3 is TGTGCCTGGGCAAGGGGTTTTACTGAAGCTTTCTTT.

This sequence joins TRBV19 and TRBJ1-1; D is ambiguous. Looked up from germline, CDR1 is LNHDA and CDR2 is SQIVND (reference sequence). The CDR3 loop spans 14 amino acids. V lost 7 bases and J 3 bases, leaving 15 bases between the germline ends. The CDR3 is CASTLDPGDTEAFF. The CDR3 region has the DNA TGTGCCAGTACCCTAGACCCGGGAGACACTGAAGCTTTCTTT.

The gene calls are TRBV7-2 and TRBJ1-2; D ambiguous. V lost 5 bases and J 2 bases, leaving 12 bases between the germline ends. CDR1 and CDR2 from the germline V gene are SGHTA and FQGNSA. The CDR3 has 14 amino acids. In DNA form, the CDR3 reads TGTGCCAGCAGCCAGACCGAGGCGAACTATGGCTACACCTTC. Translated: CASSQTEANYGYTF.

V and J are TRBV30 and TRBJ1-1, with TRBD1 matching over 7 bases. With V trimmed by 2 bases and J by 2 bases, 8 bases remained unmatched. CDR3 length: 15 residues. Germline values: CDR1 GTSNPN, CDR2 SVGIG (reference sequence). The CDR3 reads CAWSFKGGLNTEAFF. The CDR3 nucleotides read TGTGCCTGGAGTTTTAAAGGGGGCCTCAACACTGAAGCTTTCTTT.

This clone was counted only a few times. The chain employs TRBV19 and TRBJ1-1; possibly TRBD1 for D (6 bases). Germline CDR1 is LNHDA and CDR2 is SQIVND (reference sequence). The CDR3 is 15 residues long. V dropped 1 base and J dropped 10 bases, with 19 bases sitting between them. The CDR3 DNA reads as TGTGCCAGTAGTATAGGGAACAGGGTGATGAAGGCAGCTTTCTTT. Amino acid sequence: CASSIGNRVMKAAFF. Full variable domain (rest looked up from reference TRBV19 and TRBJ1-1): DGGITQSPKYLFRKEGQNVTLSCEQNLNHDAMYWYRQDPGQGLRLIYYSQIVNDFQKGDIAEGYSVSREKKESFPLTVTSAQKNPTAFYLCASSIGNRVMKAAFFGQGTRLTVV.

V usage is TRBV28 and J usage is TRBJ2-5; no clear D. Trimming left V 5 bases short and J 5 bases short, with 9 bases between. Germline V gene data show CDR1 as MDHEN and CDR2 as SYDVKM. CDR3 length: 12 amino acids. The CDR3 sequence: CASSLYGETQYF. The CDR3 nucleotides are TGTGCCAGCAGTCTGTACGGGGAGACCCAGTACTTC.

This chain uses TRBV18 with TRBJ1-2; no clear D gene. The germline V gene encodes CDR1 KGHSH and CDR2 LQKENI. Trimming took 0 bases from V and 3 from J, leaving 8 bases between them. This CDR3 has 14 residues. Written as DNA, the CDR3 is TGTGCCAGCTCACCACCGGGCCAGTACTATGGCTACACCTTC. It is translated as CASSPPGQYYGYTF.

In this sample, this clone turned up once. This chain links TRBV28 with TRBJ2-7; D not certain. V gave up 2 bases and J gave up 2 bases, with 7 bases separating them. In germline, CDR1 is MDHEN, CDR2 SYDVKM. The CDR3 consists of 13 residues. The CDR3 DNA reads TGTGCCAGCAGTTTAGGTGGGCCCTACGAGCAGTACTTC. Protein: CASSLGGPYEQYF.